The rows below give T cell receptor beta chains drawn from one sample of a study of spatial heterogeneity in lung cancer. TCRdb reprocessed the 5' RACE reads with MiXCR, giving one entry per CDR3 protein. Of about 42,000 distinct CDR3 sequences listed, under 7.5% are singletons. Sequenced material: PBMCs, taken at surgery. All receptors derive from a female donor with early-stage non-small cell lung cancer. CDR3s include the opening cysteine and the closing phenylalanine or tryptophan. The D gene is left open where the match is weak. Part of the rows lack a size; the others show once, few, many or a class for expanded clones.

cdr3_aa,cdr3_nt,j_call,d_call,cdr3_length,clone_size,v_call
CASSHRPRQETQYF,TGTGCCAGCAGCCATCGGCCGCGCCAAGAGACCCAGTACTTC,TRBJ2-5,.,14,many,TRBV3-1
CSATTATNTEAFF,TGCAGTGCCACGACAGCGACGAACACTGAAGCTTTCTTT,TRBJ1-1,.,13,many,TRBV20-1
CASSGAGGTAYYGYTF,TGTGCCAGCAGTGGGGCCGGTGGCACCGCCTACTATGGCTACACCTTC,TRBJ1-2,.,16,many,TRBV28
CASSPGDGLGEAFF,TGTGCCAGCAGCCCCGGGGATGGGTTGGGTGAAGCTTTCTTT,TRBJ1-1,.,14,few,TRBV7-9
CASSPAQLSTDTQYF,TGTGCCAGCTCACCGGCACAGCTCAGCACAGATACGCAGTATTTT,TRBJ2-3,.,15,many,TRBV18
CASSIRENTEAFF,TGTGCCAGTAGTATCAGGGAAAACACTGAAGCTTTCTTT,TRBJ1-1,.,13,.,TRBV19
CATSDLEGARETQYF,TGTGCCACCAGTGATTTGGAGGGGGCCCGGGAGACCCAGTACTTC,TRBJ2-5,TRBD1,15,many,TRBV24-1
CASRSLSSGNTIYF,TGTGCCAGCAGATCTCTAAGCTCTGGAAACACCATATATTTT,TRBJ1-3,.,14,many,TRBV27
CSVLPGQNSHGYTF,TGCAGCGTATTACCGGGACAGAATTCACATGGCTACACCTTC,TRBJ1-2,TRBD1,14,many,TRBV29-1
CASSGRYDELGEKLFF,TGCGCCAGCAGCGGACGGTATGACGAGCTAGGGGAAAAACTGTTTTTT,TRBJ1-4,.,16,few,TRBV4-3
CSANLAGSYEQYF,TGCAGTGCTAATTTAGCGGGAAGCTACGAGCAGTACTTC,TRBJ2-7,TRBD2,13,many,TRBV20-1
CAISERGHVDTQYF,TGTGCCATCAGTGAAAGGGGCCATGTGGATACGCAGTATTTT,TRBJ2-3,.,14,few,TRBV10-3
CASSSLAGYTF,TGTGCCAGCAGTTCCCTTGCCGGCTACACCTTC,TRBJ1-2,.,11,.,TRBV6-2/TRBV6-3
CSVASGTGEETQYF,TGCAGCGTTGCCTCCGGGACAGGGGAAGAGACCCAGTACTTC,TRBJ2-5,TRBD1,14,few,TRBV29-1